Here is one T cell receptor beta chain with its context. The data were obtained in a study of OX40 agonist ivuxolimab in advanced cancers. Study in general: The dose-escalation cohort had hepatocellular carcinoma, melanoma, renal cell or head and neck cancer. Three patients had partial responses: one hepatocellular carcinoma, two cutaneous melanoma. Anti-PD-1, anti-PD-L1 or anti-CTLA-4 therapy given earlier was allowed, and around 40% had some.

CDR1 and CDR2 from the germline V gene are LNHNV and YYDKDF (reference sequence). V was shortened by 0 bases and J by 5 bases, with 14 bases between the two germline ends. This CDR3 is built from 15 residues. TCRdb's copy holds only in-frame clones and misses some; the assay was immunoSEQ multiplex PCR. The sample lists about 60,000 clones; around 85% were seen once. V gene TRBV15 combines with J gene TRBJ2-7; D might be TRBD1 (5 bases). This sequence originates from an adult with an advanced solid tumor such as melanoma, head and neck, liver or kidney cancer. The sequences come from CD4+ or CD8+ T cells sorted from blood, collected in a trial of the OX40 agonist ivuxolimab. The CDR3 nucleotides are TGTGCCACCAGCAGAGATCTGCAAGGGGCGGACGAGCAGTACTTC. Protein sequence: CATSRDLQGADEQYF.